This T cell receptor beta chain is from a study of T cells in Graves' hyperthyroidism and ophthalmopathy. Study-wide points: Most thyroid clonotypes with frequency above 0.001 were detected in blood.

This clonotype was recorded many times. Its target is not known. Trimming removed 3 bases at V and 3 bases at J, with 12 bases between. Germline loops: CDR1 GTSNPN, CDR2 SVGIG (reference sequence). CDR3 length equals 13 residues. Amplified TCR beta CDR3 regions derived from RNA transcripts. First-round RT-PCR with HTBI primers amplified the TCR CDR3 region. MiXCR was run by TCRdb on the multiplex PCR reads, yielding one entry per CDR3 protein. The data show about 480,000 distinct CDR3 sequences, about an eighth seen once. The sample comprised blood. The chain is built from TRBV30 and TRBJ2-7; D might be TRBD1 (6 bases). The TCR was taken from a young woman with Graves' hyperthyroidism. This CDR3 is CAWRRNRDYEQYF. The CDR3 nucleotides are TGTGCCTGGAGACGTAACAGGGACTACGAGCAGTACTTC.